A selection of T cell receptor beta chains follows, all from one sample in a study of T cells expressing NK-cell markers. TCRdb reprocessed the 5' RACE reads and reports one entry per CDR3 protein, with no DNA. This sample contains around 180,000 distinct CDR3 sequences. Sequenced input: blood T cells: a sorted CD56 or NKG2C T cell subset, CD4+ or CD8+ T cells, or bulk PBMC T cells (not recorded which). The receptors were gathered from a man aged 18-70 years in good health. Each CDR3 is given with its conserved first and last residue.

j_gene | len | v_gene | CDR3aa
TRBJ1-6 | 12 | TRBV7-8 | CASSSDLLPLHF
TRBJ1-6 | 16 | TRBV6-1 | CASSPFGRGRNSPLHF
TRBJ1-2 | 15 | TRBV4-1 | CASSQEPHSYYGNTF
TRBJ1-1 | 15 | TRBV20-1 | CSVGGAKFLNTEAFF
TRBJ1-2 | 15 | TRBV6-5 | CASSYSSGETYGYTF
TRBJ2-7 | 14 | TRBV7-9 | CASSDLGAGDEQYF
TRBJ2-7 | 13 | TRBV28 | CASQEGPAYEQYF
TRBJ2-7 | 13 | TRBV13 | CASSFRAGDEQYF
TRBJ2-7 | 14 | TRBV13 | CASSFPSTPHEQYF
TRBJ2-1 | 16 | TRBV20-1 | CSARDSGAGYYNEQFF
TRBJ1-5 | 12 | TRBV2 | CASSDGGQPQHF
TRBJ1-5 | 14 | TRBV12-3/TRBV12-4 | CASSLGQASVPQHF